This T cell receptor beta chain is drawn from a study of PD-1 blockade in classical Hodgkin lymphoma. Broader study findings: Why repertoires differed is undefined; disease activity or prior therapy possibly contributed. Newly diagnosed patients reportedly had lower baseline TCR diversity than healthy donors. By C4D1 there was a significant rise in CD4+ TCR diversity but not in CD8+ TCR diversity. Anyone who began nivolumab under 1 year after ASCT was excluded.

Some clones are missing from TCRdb's copy, which holds only in-frame ones; the method was immunoSEQ multiplex PCR. This sample has around 50,000 clones, with more than 85% found just once. This CDR3 is built from 15 residues. The V end was cut by 3 bases, the J end by 0 bases, with 9 bases between. The V gene's germline CDR1 is KGHSH and CDR2 LQKENI. Every single patient, without exception, relapsed after autologous stem cell transplantation, and brentuximab vedotin exposure varied. Concerning this clone itself: The antigen is not known.

This sequence originates from a human donor with classical Hodgkin lymphoma. Sample: peripheral blood mononuclear cells (PBMCs), taken before the second cycle of nivolumab. V is TRBV18 and J is TRBJ1-5, with D unclear. The CDR3 DNA is TGTGCCAGCTCACCTGTGAGCGGTAGCAATCAGCCCCAGCATTTT. Translated: CASSPVSGSNQPQHF.